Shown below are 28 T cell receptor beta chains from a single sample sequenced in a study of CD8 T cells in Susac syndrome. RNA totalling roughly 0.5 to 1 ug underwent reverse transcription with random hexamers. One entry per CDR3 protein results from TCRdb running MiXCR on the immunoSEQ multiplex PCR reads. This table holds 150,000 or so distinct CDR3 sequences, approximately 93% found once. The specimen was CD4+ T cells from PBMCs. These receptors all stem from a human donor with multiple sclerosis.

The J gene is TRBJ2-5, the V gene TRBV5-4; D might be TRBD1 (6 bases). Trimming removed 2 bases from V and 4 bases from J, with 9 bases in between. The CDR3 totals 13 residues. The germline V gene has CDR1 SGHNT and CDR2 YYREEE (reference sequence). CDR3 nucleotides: TGTGCCAGCAGCTTCACAGGGAGAGAGACCCAGTACTTC. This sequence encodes CASSFTGRETQYF.

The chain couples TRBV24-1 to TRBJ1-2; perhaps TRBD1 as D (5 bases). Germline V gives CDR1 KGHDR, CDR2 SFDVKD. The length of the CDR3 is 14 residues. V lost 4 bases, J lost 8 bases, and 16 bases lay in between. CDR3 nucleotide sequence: TGTGCCACCAGTGACGGCGGGGGTTTTCTGGGCTACACCTTC. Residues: CATSDGGGFLGYTF.

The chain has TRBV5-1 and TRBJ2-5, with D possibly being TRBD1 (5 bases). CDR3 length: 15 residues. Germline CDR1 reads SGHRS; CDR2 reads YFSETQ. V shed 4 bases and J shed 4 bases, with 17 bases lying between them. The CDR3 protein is CASSPDLGQAETQYF. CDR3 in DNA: TGCGCCAGCAGCCCCGATCTCGGACAAGCAGAGACCCAGTACTTC.

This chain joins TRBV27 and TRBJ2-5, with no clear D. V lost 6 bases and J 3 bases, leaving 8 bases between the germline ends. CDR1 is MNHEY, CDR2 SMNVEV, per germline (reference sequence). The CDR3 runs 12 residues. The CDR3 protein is CASRTREETQYF. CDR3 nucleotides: TGTGCCAGCAGAACACGGGAAGAGACCCAGTACTTC.

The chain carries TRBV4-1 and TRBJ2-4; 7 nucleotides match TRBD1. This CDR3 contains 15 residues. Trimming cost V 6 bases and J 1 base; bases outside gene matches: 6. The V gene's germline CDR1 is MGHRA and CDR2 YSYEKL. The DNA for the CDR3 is TGCGCCAGCAGACAAACAGGGGTGGCCAAAAACATTCAGTACTTC. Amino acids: CASRQTGVAKNIQYF.

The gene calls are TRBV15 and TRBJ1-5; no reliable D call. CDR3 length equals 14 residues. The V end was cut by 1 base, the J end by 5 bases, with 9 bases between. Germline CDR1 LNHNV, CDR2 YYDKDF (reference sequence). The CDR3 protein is CATSRGEEHQPQHF. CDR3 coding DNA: TGTGCCACCAGCAGAGGGGAGGAACATCAGCCCCAGCATTTT.

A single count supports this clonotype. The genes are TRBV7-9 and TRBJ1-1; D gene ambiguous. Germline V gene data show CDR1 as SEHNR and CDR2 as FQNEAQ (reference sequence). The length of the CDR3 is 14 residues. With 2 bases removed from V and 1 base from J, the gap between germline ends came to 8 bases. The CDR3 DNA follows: TGTGCCAGCAGCTTAACAGCTTCGAACACTGAAGCTTTCTTT. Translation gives CASSLTASNTEAFF.

As DNA, the CDR3 is TGTGCCAGCAGTTACGGGCAGATAGATACGCAGTATTTT. It yields the protein CASSYGQIDTQYF. The genes are TRBV6-5 and TRBJ2-3; D ambiguous. From germline, CDR1 is MNHEY and CDR2 SVGAGI. This CDR3 contains 13 residues. Trimming removed 2 bases from V and 5 bases from J, with 8 bases in between.

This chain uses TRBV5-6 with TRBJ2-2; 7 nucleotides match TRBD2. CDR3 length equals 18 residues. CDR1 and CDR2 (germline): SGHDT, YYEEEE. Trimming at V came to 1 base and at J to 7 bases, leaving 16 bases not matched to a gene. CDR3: CASSLKSGGRGRNGELFF. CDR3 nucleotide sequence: TGTGCCAGCAGCTTGAAATCGGGCGGGAGAGGGCGAAACGGGGAGCTGTTTTTT.

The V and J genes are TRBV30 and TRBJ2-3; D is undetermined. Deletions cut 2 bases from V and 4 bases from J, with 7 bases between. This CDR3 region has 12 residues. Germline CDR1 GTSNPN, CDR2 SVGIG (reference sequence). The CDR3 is CAWSLGSDTQYF. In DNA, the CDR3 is TGTGCCTGGAGTTTGGGATCAGATACGCAGTATTTT.

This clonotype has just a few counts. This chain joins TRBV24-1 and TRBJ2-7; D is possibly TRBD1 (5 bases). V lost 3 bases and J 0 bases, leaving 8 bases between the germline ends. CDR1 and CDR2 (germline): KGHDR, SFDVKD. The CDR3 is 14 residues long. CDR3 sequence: CATSDARASYEQYF. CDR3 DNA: TGTGCCACCAGTGATGCCAGGGCCTCCTACGAGCAGTACTTC.

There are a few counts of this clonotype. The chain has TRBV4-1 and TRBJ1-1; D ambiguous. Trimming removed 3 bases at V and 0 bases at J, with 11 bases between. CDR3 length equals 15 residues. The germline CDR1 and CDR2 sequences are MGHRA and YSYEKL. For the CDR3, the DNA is TGCGCCAGCAGCCACCCCGGGTGGATGAACACTGAAGCTTTCTTT. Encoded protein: CASSHPGWMNTEAFF.

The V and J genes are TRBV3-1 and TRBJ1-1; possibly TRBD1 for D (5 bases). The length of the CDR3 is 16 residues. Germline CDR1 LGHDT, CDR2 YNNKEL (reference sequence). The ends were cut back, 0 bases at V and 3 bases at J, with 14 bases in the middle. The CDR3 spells CASSQDLGRVYTEAFF. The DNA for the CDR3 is TGTGCCAGCAGCCAAGATCTGGGCAGGGTGTACACTGAAGCTTTCTTT.

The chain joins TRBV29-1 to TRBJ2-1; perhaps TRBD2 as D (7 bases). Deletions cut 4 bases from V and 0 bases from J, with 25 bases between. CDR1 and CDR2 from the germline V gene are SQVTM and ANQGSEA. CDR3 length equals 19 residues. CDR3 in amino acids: CSVGGGRDVRKSSYNEQFF. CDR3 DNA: TGCAGCGTTGGGGGGGGCCGGGACGTAAGAAAAAGCTCCTACAATGAGCAGTTCTTC.

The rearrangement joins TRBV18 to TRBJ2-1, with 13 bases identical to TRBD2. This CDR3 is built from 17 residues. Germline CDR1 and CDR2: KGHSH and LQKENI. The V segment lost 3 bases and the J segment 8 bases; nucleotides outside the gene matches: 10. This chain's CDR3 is CASSPARTSGSSDEQFF. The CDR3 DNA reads TGTGCCAGCTCACCCGCTCGGACTAGCGGGAGTTCGGATGAGCAGTTCTTC.

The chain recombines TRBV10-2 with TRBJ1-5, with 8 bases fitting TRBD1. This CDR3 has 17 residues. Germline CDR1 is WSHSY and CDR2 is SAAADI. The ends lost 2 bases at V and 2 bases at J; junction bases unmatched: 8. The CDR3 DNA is TGCGCCAGCAGTGAGGGACAGGGCCAGGGGGGCAATCAGCCCCAGCATTTT. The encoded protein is CASSEGQGQGGNQPQHF.

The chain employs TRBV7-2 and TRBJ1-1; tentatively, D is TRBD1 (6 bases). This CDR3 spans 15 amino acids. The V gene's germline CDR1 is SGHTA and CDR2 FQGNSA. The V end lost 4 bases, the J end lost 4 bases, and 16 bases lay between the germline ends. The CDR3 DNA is TGTGCCAGCAGCTCCACGACAGGTCTGGGCACTGAAGCTTTCTTT. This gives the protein CASSSTTGLGTEAFF.

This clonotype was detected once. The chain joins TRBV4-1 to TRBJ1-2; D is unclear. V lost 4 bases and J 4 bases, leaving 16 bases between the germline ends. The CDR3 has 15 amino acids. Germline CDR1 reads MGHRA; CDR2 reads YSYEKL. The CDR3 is CASSPLIGVAYGYTF. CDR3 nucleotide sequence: TGCGCCAGCAGCCCCCTAATCGGGGTGGCCTATGGCTACACCTTC.

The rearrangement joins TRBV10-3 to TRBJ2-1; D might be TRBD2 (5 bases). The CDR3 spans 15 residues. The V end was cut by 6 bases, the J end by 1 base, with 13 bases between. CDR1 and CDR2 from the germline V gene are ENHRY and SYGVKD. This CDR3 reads CAIRTLASSYNEQFF. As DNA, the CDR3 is TGTGCCATCAGAACCCTAGCTTCGTCCTACAATGAGCAGTTCTTC.

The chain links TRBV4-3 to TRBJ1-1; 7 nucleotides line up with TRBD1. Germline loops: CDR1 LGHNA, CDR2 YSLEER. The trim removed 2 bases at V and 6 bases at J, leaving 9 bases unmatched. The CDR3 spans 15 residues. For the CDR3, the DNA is TGCGCCAGCAGCCAAAGTTTTACAGGGGAGGCTGAAGCTTTCTTT. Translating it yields CASSQSFTGEAEAFF.

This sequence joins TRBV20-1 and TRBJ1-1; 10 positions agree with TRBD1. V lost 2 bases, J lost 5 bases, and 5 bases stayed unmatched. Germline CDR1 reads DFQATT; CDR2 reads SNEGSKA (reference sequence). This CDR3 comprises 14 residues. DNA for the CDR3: TGCAGTGCTAGATCCCGGACAGGGGGGACTGAAGCTTTCTTT. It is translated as CSARSRTGGTEAFF.

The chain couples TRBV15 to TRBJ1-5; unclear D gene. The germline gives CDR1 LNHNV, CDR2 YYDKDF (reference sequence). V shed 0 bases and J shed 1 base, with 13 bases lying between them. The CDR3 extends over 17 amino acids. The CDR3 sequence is CATSRDKYTASNQPQHF. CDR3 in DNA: TGTGCCACCAGCAGAGATAAGTACACAGCAAGCAATCAGCCCCAGCATTTT.

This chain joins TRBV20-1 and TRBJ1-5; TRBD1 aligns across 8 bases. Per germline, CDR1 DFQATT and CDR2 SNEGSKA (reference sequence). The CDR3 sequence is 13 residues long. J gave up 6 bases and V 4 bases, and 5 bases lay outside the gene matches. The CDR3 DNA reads TGCAGTGCTAATGACAGGGGACGTCAGCCCCAGCATTTT. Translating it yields CSANDRGRQPQHF.

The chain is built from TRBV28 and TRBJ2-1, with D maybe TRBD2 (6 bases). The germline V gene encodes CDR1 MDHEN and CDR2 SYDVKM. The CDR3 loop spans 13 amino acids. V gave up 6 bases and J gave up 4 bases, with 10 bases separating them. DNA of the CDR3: TGTGCCAGCAGGTCAGGACTATACAATGAGCAGTTCTTC. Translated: CASRSGLYNEQFF.

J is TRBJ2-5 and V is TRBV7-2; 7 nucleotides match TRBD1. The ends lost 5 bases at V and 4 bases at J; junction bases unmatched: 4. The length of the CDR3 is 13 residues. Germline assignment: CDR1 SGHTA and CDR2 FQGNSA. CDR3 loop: CASSPRQGETQYF. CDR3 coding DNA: TGTGCCAGCAGCCCTCGACAGGGAGAGACCCAGTACTTC.

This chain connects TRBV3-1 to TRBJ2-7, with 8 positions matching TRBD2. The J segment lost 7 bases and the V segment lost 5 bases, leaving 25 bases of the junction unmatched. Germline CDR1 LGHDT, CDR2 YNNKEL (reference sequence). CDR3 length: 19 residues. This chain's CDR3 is CASSSHSARGSGRSREQYF. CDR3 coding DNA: TGTGCCAGCAGCTCCCACAGCGCCCGGGGGAGCGGGAGATCTCGAGAGCAGTACTTC.

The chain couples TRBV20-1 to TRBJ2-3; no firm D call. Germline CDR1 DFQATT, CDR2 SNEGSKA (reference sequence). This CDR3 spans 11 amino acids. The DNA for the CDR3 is TGCAGCGCCCCCTCCTCAGATACGCAGTATTTT. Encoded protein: CSAPSSDTQYF.

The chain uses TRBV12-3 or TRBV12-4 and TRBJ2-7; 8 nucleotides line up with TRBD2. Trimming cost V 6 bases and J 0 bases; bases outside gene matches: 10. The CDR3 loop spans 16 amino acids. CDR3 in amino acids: CASRGWSGGSSYEQYF. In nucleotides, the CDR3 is TGTGCCAGCAGGGGGTGGAGCGGGGGAAGCTCCTACGAGCAGTACTTC.